A selection of T cell receptor beta chains follows, all from one sample in a study of STAT3 mutations in large granular lymphocyte leukemia. Generated by immunoSEQ multiplex PCR, the TCRdb table keeps only in-frame clones and is missing some. This table has 2,000 or so clones, less than 70% appearing once. Sequenced: peripheral blood mononuclear cells. The receptors derive from a man aged 55 to 70 with T-cell large granular lymphocyte leukemia. Some clones in this sample may be carry-over from other donors' samples. The CDR3 runs from the conserved cysteine through the conserved F or W. Each record gives: D gene, V gene, J gene, clone size, CDR3 DNA, CDR3 protein. A D gene is named only where the DNA matches it firmly. Clone size is stated in some rows and not others, as once, few, many or a class when expanded.

D: -; V: TRBV7-9; J: TRBJ2-3; size: -; DNA: TGTGCCAGCAGCGGAGGAGGGATCACAGATACGCAGTATTTT; CDR3: CASSGGGITDTQYF
D: -; V: TRBV30; J: TRBJ1-4; size: medium-sized; DNA: TGTGCCTGGAGTATCACCGGGCTCAATGAAAAACTGTTTTTT; CDR3: CAWSITGLNEKLFF
D: TRBD1; V: TRBV7-9; J: TRBJ1-1; size: -; DNA: TGTGCCAGCAGAAACCAGGGGGGGGCTGAAGCTTTCTTT; CDR3: CASRNQGGAEAFF
D: -; V: TRBV4-2; J: TRBJ1-2; size: -; DNA: TGTGCCAGCAGCCAAGATCAGGGGAACTATGGCTACACCTTC; CDR3: CASSQDQGNYGYTF
D: -; V: TRBV18; J: TRBJ2-1; size: few; DNA: TGTGCCAGCTCACAGGGCATAGGGGTGGATGAGCAGTTCTTC; CDR3: CASSQGIGVDEQFF
D: TRBD2; V: TRBV30; J: TRBJ2-3; size: -; DNA: TGTGCCTGGAGTTGGGGGACTAGCGGGAGCACAGATACGCAGTATTTT; CDR3: CAWSWGTSGSTDTQYF
D: -; V: TRBV7-9; J: TRBJ2-7; size: -; DNA: TGTGCCAGCACGGACCTCAGGGGTGGCTACGAGCAGTACTTC; CDR3: CASTDLRGGYEQYF
D: TRBD1; V: TRBV5-1; J: TRBJ2-3; size: -; DNA: TGCGCCAGCAGCCGGAGGGACAGGGGAGGAGATACGCAGTATTTT; CDR3: CASSRRDRGGDTQYF
D: -; V: TRBV30; J: TRBJ1-6; size: medium-sized; DNA: TGTGCCTGGAGTGTGGGCCAGGGGTATGATTCACCCCTCCACTTT; CDR3: CAWSVGQGYDSPLHF
D: -; V: TRBV5-1; J: TRBJ2-7; size: -; DNA: TGCGCCAGCAGCTTGGCCGGGGGCCCCTCCTACGAGCAGTACTTC; CDR3: CASSLAGGPSYEQYF
D: -; V: TRBV6-1; J: TRBJ1-6; size: -; DNA: TGTGCCAGCAGTGCCAACTATTCACCCCTCCACTTT; CDR3: CASSANYSPLHF
D: TRBD2; V: TRBV7-9; J: TRBJ2-7; size: -; DNA: TGTGCCAGCAGCTTAGCGGGGGGGAGTATGCGCGAGCAGTACTTC; CDR3: CASSLAGGSMREQYF
D: TRBD1; V: TRBV5-1; J: TRBJ1-4; size: -; DNA: TGCGCCAGCAGCATCGGACAGGGAGGGAATGAAAAACTGTTTTTT; CDR3: CASSIGQGGNEKLFF
D: TRBD2; V: TRBV4-3; J: TRBJ2-6; size: few; DNA: TGCGCCAGCAGCCCCAAAGCGGGGGGAGATGGGGCCAACGTCCTGACTTTC; CDR3: CASSPKAGGDGANVLTF
D: -; V: TRBV4-3; J: TRBJ1-6; size: -; DNA: TGCGCCAGCAGCCAAATGGCAGAATGGAGTTCACCCCTCCACTTT; CDR3: CASSQMAEWSSPLHF
D: -; V: TRBV9; J: TRBJ2-7; size: -; DNA: TGTGCCAGCAGCGTAGGGGGGCGGCCCCACGAGCAGTACTTC; CDR3: CASSVGGRPHEQYF